The 12 T cell receptor beta chains below come from one sample, sequenced in a study of shared clonotypes between healthy human individuals. Naive CD8 cells lacked CD45RO, underwent positive selection for CCR7 and left out terminally differentiated effector memory CD45RA+ cells. Method: immunoSEQ multiplex PCR; TCRdb's copy keeps in-frame clones and lacks some. The table records millions of clones, more than 85% of them present only once. The sequenced sample was naive CD8+ T cells from PBMCs. Receptors originate from a man younger than 35 in good health. Some clones in this sample may be carry-over from other donors' samples.

This clone was found once. Distinct nucleotide sequences in the sample also encode this CDR3. V gene TRBV11-2 combines with J gene TRBJ2-7, with TRBD1 matching 7 bases. Germline V gene data show CDR1 as SGHAT and CDR2 as FQNNGV. CDR3 length equals 12 residues. Germline trimming cut 4 bases from V and 6 bases from J; bases unmatched to any gene: 3. The chain's CDR3 is CASSSRTGEQYF. In DNA form, the CDR3 reads TGTGCCAGCAGCTCTCGGACAGGCGAGCAGTACTTC.

The rearrangement joins TRBV4-3 to TRBJ1-1; D is unclear. Germline CDR1 reads LGHNA; CDR2 reads YSLEER. The ends were cut back, 7 bases at V and 0 bases at J, with 6 bases in the middle. The CDR3 loop spans 12 amino acids. CDR3 residues: CASKGVNTEAFF. CDR3 DNA sequence: TGCGCCAGCAAAGGAGTGAACACTGAAGCTTTCTTT.

V gene TRBV13 combines with J gene TRBJ2-3; perhaps TRBD1 as D (5 bases). The CDR3 has 13 residues. Per the germline V gene, CDR1 is PRHDT and CDR2 is FYEKMQ (reference sequence). V lost 1 base and J 6 bases, leaving 8 bases between the germline ends. The CDR3, as DNA: TGTGCCAGCAGCTTAGATAGGGGTGATACGCAGTATTTT. Translation: CASSLDRGDTQYF.

This clone has a single count. The junction shows a germline mismatch at one end, possibly a read error. The CDR3 loop reads CAWSPPGQPLRVLF. In nucleotides, the CDR3 is TGTGCCTGGAGTCCACCGGGACAGCCCCTACGAGTGCTCTTC. The chain carries TRBV30 and TRBJ2-1, with 7 bases lining up with TRBD1. Germline V gene lookup returns CDR1 GTSNPN and CDR2 SVGIG (reference sequence). CDR3 length equals 14 residues.

The rearrangement links TRBV27 to TRBJ2-3; D may be TRBD1 (6 bases). Trimming took 5 bases from V and 2 from J, leaving 17 bases between them. The length of the CDR3 is 16 residues. CDR1 is MNHEY and CDR2 is SMNVEV in the germline V gene (reference sequence). The CDR3, as DNA: TGTGCCAGCAGTCCAGCAGGCGGACAGACCACAGATACGCAGTATTTT. This translates into CASSPAGGQTTDTQYF.

In its sample, this clone was seen a few times. The chain links TRBV19 to TRBJ1-5, with D perhaps TRBD1 (5 bases). CDR1 is LNHDA and CDR2 is SQIVND in the germline V gene (reference sequence). The ends were cut back, 7 bases at V and 5 bases at J, with 21 bases in the middle. CDR3 length: 16 residues. The CDR3 coding sequence is TGTGCCAGTATGGCAGGGCCCCCCGATGCTTATCAGCCCCAGCATTTT. It is translated as CASMAGPPDAYQPQHF. Complete variable domain (other parts from reference TRBV19 and TRBJ1-5): DGGITQSPKYLFRKEGQNVTLSCEQNLNHDAMYWYRQDPGQGLRLIYYSQIVNDFQKGDIAEGYSVSREKKESFPLTVTSAQKNPTAFYLCASMAGPPDAYQPQHFGDGTRLSIL.

J is TRBJ2-5 and V is TRBV27; TRBD2 matches at 10 bases. The CDR3 spans 16 residues. The germline gives CDR1 MNHEY, CDR2 SMNVEV (reference sequence). Trimming took 6 bases from V and 5 from J; bases not matched to a gene: 12. CDR3: CASRLVGLATAETQYF. In DNA form, the CDR3 reads TGTGCCAGCAGGCTCGTGGGACTAGCGACGGCGGAGACCCAGTACTTC.

The rearrangement links TRBV11-2 to TRBJ2-7, with a possible D match to TRBD2 (6 bases). Trimming took off 0 bases at V and 2 bases at J, with 11 bases between the two ends. The CDR3 totals 15 residues. The germline gives CDR1 SGHAT, CDR2 FQNNGV. CDR3 residues: CASSLDPPGAYEQYF. The CDR3 coding sequence is TGTGCCAGCAGCTTAGACCCCCCGGGGGCCTACGAGCAGTACTTC.

This clone has a single count. The rearrangement links TRBV4-3 to TRBJ2-1; D is perhaps TRBD2 (6 bases). V lost 2 bases, J lost 0 bases, and 11 bases lay in between. From germline, CDR1 is LGHNA and CDR2 YSLEER. The CDR3 is made up of 16 amino acids. CDR3 sequence: CASSQSGRSSYNEQFF. DNA for the CDR3: TGCGCCAGCAGCCAAAGCGGGCGGAGCTCCTACAATGAGCAGTTCTTC.

The CDR3 protein is CASSLIGAVQETQYF. CDR3 bases: TGTGCCAGCAGCTTAATTGGGGCCGTCCAAGAGACCCAGTACTTC. The chain uses TRBV7-2 and TRBJ2-5; the D gene is possibly TRBD1 (5 bases). This CDR3 has 15 residues. Germline V gives CDR1 SGHTA, CDR2 FQGNSA. V was cut by 2 bases and J by 1 base, with 11 bases left in between.

As for this clone: At the DNA level, this CDR3 is encoded by other sequences in the same sample as well. This chain links TRBV7-9 with TRBJ2-1; 10 bases match TRBD2. The CDR3 is 15 amino acids. Germline V gene sequence: CDR1 SEHNR, CDR2 FQNEAQ (reference sequence). The ends lost 5 bases at V and 4 bases at J; junction bases unmatched: 5. The CDR3 is CASSLVAGGYNEQFF. The CDR3 bases are TGTGCCAGCAGCCTGGTAGCGGGGGGTTACAATGAGCAGTTCTTC.

Comments on this clone: Other DNA sequences in this sample translate to the same CDR3. CDR3 sequence: CASSLGNEQYF. The DNA of the CDR3 is TGTGCCAGCAGCTTGGGGAACGAGCAGTACTTC. This chain uses TRBV5-4 with TRBJ2-7; D remains ambiguous. The CDR3 length is 11 residues. The ends were cut back, 0 bases at V and 5 bases at J, with 3 bases in the middle. CDR1 is SGHNT, CDR2 YYREEE, per germline (reference sequence). The variable domain in full, completed from reference TRBV5-4 and TRBJ2-7, reads ETGVTQSPTHLIKTRGQQVTLRCSSQSGHNTVSWYQQALGQGPQFIFQYYREEENGRGNFPPRFSGLQFPNYSSELNVNALELDDSALYLCASSLGNEQYFGPGTRLTVT.